What follows are 15 T cell receptor beta chains derived from one specimen sequenced in a study of CD8 T cells in Susac syndrome. With random hexamers, reverse transcription was performed on about 0.5 to 1 ug of RNA. TCRdb re-derived calls from the immunoSEQ multiplex PCR reads in MiXCR, one entry per CDR3 protein. This sample has 150,000 to 200,000 distinct CDR3 sequences, with 90% to 95% found just once. The sequencing input was CD4+ T cells from PBMCs. These receptors all come from a human donor in good health.

The V and J genes are TRBV10-3 and TRBJ2-7, with TRBD2 identical over 11 bases. Germline V gene lookup returns CDR1 ENHRY and CDR2 SYGVKD. This CDR3 comprises 17 residues. With 8 bases clipped from V and 0 bases from J, the junction kept 12 bases outside the gene matches. The CDR3 sequence is CAIRSGLAGPSSYEQYF. The CDR3 coding sequence is TGTGCCATCCGCAGTGGACTAGCGGGTCCCAGCTCCTACGAGCAGTACTTC.

V gene TRBV5-1 combines with J gene TRBJ2-5, with D possibly being TRBD1 (5 bases). Trimming stripped 2 bases from V and 0 bases from J, with 14 bases between. CDR1 is SGHRS, CDR2 YFSETQ, per germline. The CDR3 contains 16 residues. Here the CDR3 DNA reads TGCGCCAGCAGCTTTGGTCAGGGCCGACACCAAGAGACCCAGTACTTC. Protein: CASSFGQGRHQETQYF.

V and J are TRBV5-1 and TRBJ2-7, with D maybe TRBD1 (5 bases). Germline CDR1 SGHRS, CDR2 YFSETQ. Trimming left V 4 bases short and J 1 base short, with 15 bases between. This CDR3 comprises 15 residues. CDR3: CASSGTGLRSYEQYF. In DNA form, the CDR3 reads TGCGCCAGCAGCGGAACAGGCCTTAGGTCCTACGAGCAGTACTTC.

This chain uses TRBV5-1 with TRBJ2-3, with D perhaps matching TRBD1 (6 bases). The CDR3 extends over 13 amino acids. V was pared by 1 base and J by 6 bases, with 9 bases between. CDR1 is SGHRS, CDR2 YFSETQ, per germline. The CDR3 DNA sequence: TGCGCCAGCAGCTTGTGGGACAAGGATACGCAGTATTTT. Translation gives CASSLWDKDTQYF.

This chain connects TRBV5-4 to TRBJ2-4; no reliable D call. Trimming took off 2 bases at V and 2 bases at J, with 14 bases between the two ends. CDR3 length: 16 amino acids. Germline V lookup: CDR1 SGHNT, CDR2 YYREEE (reference sequence). The CDR3 nucleotides are TGTGCCAGCAGCTTTCAACTTTCTGGTTCCAAAAACATTCAGTACTTC. It translates to CASSFQLSGSKNIQYF.

The genes are TRBV12-3 or TRBV12-4 and TRBJ1-3; 7 nucleotides align to TRBD1. The CDR3 length is 16 residues. The V and J ends lost 1 base and 4 bases, in that order; junction bases with no gene match: 7. The CDR3 sequence: CASSLEGAPTGNTIYF. DNA for the CDR3: TGTGCCAGCAGTTTAGAGGGGGCGCCGACCGGAAACACCATATATTTT.

The genes are TRBV4-1 and TRBJ2-7, with D tentatively TRBD1 (6 bases). CDR1 MGHRA and CDR2 YSYEKL come from the germline V gene. There are 15 residues in the CDR3. Trimming removed 3 bases at V and 0 bases at J, with 12 bases between. CDR3 amino acids: CASSHPDRDSYEQYF. The CDR3 DNA reads as TGCGCCAGCAGCCACCCGGACAGAGACTCCTACGAGCAGTACTTC.

J is TRBJ1-6 and V is TRBV5-1; possible D gene TRBD1, 5 bases. The CDR3 totals 14 residues. Germline CDR1 reads SGHRS; CDR2 reads YFSETQ. V lost 4 bases to trimming and J lost 5 bases, with 10 bases between them. In DNA, the CDR3 is TGCGCCAGCAGCCCCCAGGGAGATAATTCACCCCTCCACTTT. The encoded protein is CASSPQGDNSPLHF.

The chain combines TRBV5-1 with TRBJ2-1; TRBD2 matches 11 bases. Germline V lookup: CDR1 SGHRS, CDR2 YFSETQ. The CDR3 length is 15 residues. Trimming removed 5 bases from V and 8 bases from J; junction bases left unmatched: 9. CDR3 amino acids: CASSGTSGGGYEQFF. The CDR3 DNA sequence: TGCGCCAGCAGTGGAACTAGCGGGGGTGGGTATGAGCAGTTCTTC.

The chain couples TRBV9 to TRBJ1-1; perhaps TRBD1 as D (5 bases). The germline V gene encodes CDR1 SGDLS and CDR2 YYNGEE. CDR3 length equals 15 residues. The ends were cut back, 1 base at V and 1 base at J, with 11 bases in the middle. The CDR3, as DNA: TGTGCCAGCAGCGTACAGGGAGCGGGGAACACTGAAGCTTTCTTT. This codes for CASSVQGAGNTEAFF.

This chain links TRBV7-9 with TRBJ2-3; tentatively, D is TRBD1 or TRBD2 (5 bases each). The CDR3 runs 19 residues. Germline CDR1 reads SEHNR; CDR2 reads FQNEAQ (reference sequence). V gave up 5 bases and J gave up 0 bases, with 24 bases separating them. The CDR3: CASSPNERGRTSSTDTQYF. The CDR3 region has the DNA TGTGCCAGCAGCCCTAACGAGAGGGGACGTACCTCTAGCACAGATACGCAGTATTTT. Full variable domain (rest looked up from reference TRBV7-9 and TRBJ2-3): DTGVSQNPRHKITKRGQNVTFRCDPISEHNRLYWYRQTLGQGPEFLTYFQNEAQLEKSRLLSDRFSAERPKGSFSTLEIQRTEQGDSAMYLCASSPNERGRTSSTDTQYFGPGTRLTVL.

The chain joins TRBV5-6 to TRBJ2-1; D is unresolved. The CDR3 spans 14 residues. The V end lost 7 bases, the J end lost 5 bases, and 16 bases lay between the germline ends. Germline assignment: CDR1 SGHDT and CDR2 YYEEEE. CDR3 loop: CASWRDTAHNEQFF. CDR3 nucleotide sequence: TGTGCCAGCTGGCGAGACACCGCCCACAATGAGCAGTTCTTC. Full variable domain (remainder filled in from reference TRBV5-6 and TRBJ2-1): DAGVTQSPTHLIKTRGQQVTLRCSPKSGHDTVSWYQQALGQGPQFIFQYYEEEERQRGNFPDRFSGHQFPNYSSELNVNALLLGDSALYLCASWRDTAHNEQFFGPGTRLTVL.

This chain uses TRBV2 with TRBJ1-5, with 7 bases fitting TRBD1. The CDR3 runs 17 residues. CDR1 SNHLY and CDR2 FYNNEI come from the germline V gene. Losses at the gene ends were 5 bases for V and 0 bases for J; bases not matched to a gene: 10. CDR3 in amino acids: CASSNPGQSYSNQPQHF. The DNA of the CDR3 is TGTGCCAGCAGTAATCCGGGACAGTCTTATAGCAATCAGCCCCAGCATTTT.

This clonotype was counted a single time. The chain has TRBV20-1 and TRBJ2-5, with D perhaps given as TRBD1 or TRBD2 (5 bases each). The ends were cut back, 5 bases at V and 6 bases at J, with 16 bases in the middle. This CDR3 region has 13 residues. Germline CDR1 DFQATT, CDR2 SNEGSKA (reference sequence). CDR3 in amino acids: CSARLGAAKTQYF. In DNA, the CDR3 is TGCAGTGCTCGACTCGGGGCAGCCAAGACCCAGTACTTC.

This clonotype was recorded only once. The genes are TRBV29-1 and TRBJ1-1; 7 bases fit TRBD1. CDR3 length equals 13 residues. CDR1 SQVTM and CDR2 ANQGSEA come from the germline V gene. After removal of 3 bases from V and 4 bases from J, the junction contained 5 bases not matched to a gene. The CDR3 coding sequence is TGCAGCGTTGATGACAGGGATTCCACTGAAGCTTTCTTT. As protein: CSVDDRDSTEAFF. Full variable domain (outside the CDR3, taken from reference TRBV29-1 and TRBJ1-1): SAVISQKPSRDICQRGTSLTIQCQVDSQVTMMFWYRQQPGQSLTLIATANQGSEATYESGFVIDKFPISRPNLTFSTLTVSNMSPEDSSIYLCSVDDRDSTEAFFGQGTRLTVV.